This T cell receptor (beta chain) stems from a study of blood T cell repertoires in COVID-19. Measured with immunoSEQ multiplex PCR; TCRdb has only the in-frame clones, and not every one. The sample shows about 150,000 clones, about four fifths of them seen only once. The germline gives CDR1 MGHRA, CDR2 YSYEKL. The CDR3 contains 18 residues. Trimming shortened V by 4 bases and J by 5 bases, and 26 bases separated the two germline ends. Sequencing was performed on peripheral blood. J is TRBJ2-5 and V is TRBV4-1, with D possibly being TRBD1 (6 bases). This TCR was recovered from a woman aged 60 to 75 with acute or convalescent COVID-19. The CDR3 sequence is CASSPQETGPWRFETQYF. CDR3 sequence (DNA): TGCGCCAGCAGCCCTCAAGAGACAGGTCCTTGGAGGTTTGAGACCCAGTACTTC.